This TCR beta chain emerged from a study of OX40 agonist ivuxolimab in advanced cancers. Background on the study: Six ivuxolimab dose levels, 0.01 to 10 mg/kg, were given intravenously every 2 weeks. Cancers in dose escalation were hepatocellular, melanoma, renal cell and head and neck. Anti-PD-1, anti-PD-L1 or anti-CTLA-4 therapy given earlier was allowed, and over 35% had some.

The repertoire was sequenced with immunoSEQ multiplex PCR; TCRdb's copy has only in-frame clones and lacks some. The data show about 82,000 clones, around 90% seen once. The CDR3 totals 17 residues. V was pared by 1 base and J by 1 base, with 17 bases between. Germline V lookup: CDR1 SGHAT, CDR2 FQDESV (reference sequence). The sequence came from an adult with an advanced solid tumor such as melanoma, head and neck, liver or kidney cancer. Sequencing was performed on CD4+ or CD8+ T cells sorted from blood, taken in a trial of the OX40 agonist ivuxolimab. The V and J genes are TRBV11-1 and TRBJ2-7; TRBD1 or TRBD2 may be the D gene (6 bases each). The CDR3 bases are TGTGCCAGCAGCTTAGGGGGAAACGGGGGCTCATCCTACGAGCAGTACTTC. Protein sequence: CASSLGGNGGSSYEQYF.